The 29 T cell receptor beta chains listed next were all sequenced from one sample in a study of T cell changes during pregnancy in multiple sclerosis. Data came from immunoSEQ multiplex PCR; TCRdb stores just in-frame clones and leaves some out. In the table there are 90,000 to 120,000 clones, 85% to 95% of which are singletons. Sequences were derived from peripheral blood, sampled in the third trimester of pregnancy. These receptor sequences come from a female donor in good health, enrolled as a control in a pregnancy study.

The rearrangement links TRBV9 to TRBJ2-3; the D is unclear. Germline loops: CDR1 SGDLS, CDR2 YYNGEE. The ends were cut back, 0 bases at V and 5 bases at J, with 7 bases in the middle. The CDR3 contains 13 residues. CDR3 DNA: TGTGCCAGCAGCGTAGCCCCCAAAGATACGCAGTATTTT. Translated, it gives CASSVAPKDTQYF.

This chain joins TRBV5-6 and TRBJ1-1; possibly TRBD1 for D (6 bases). V was trimmed by 4 bases and J by 4 bases, leaving 14 bases between them. This CDR3 has 14 amino acids. Germline V CDR1 and CDR2: SGHDT, YYEEEE. The CDR3 is CASSDGWDITEAFF. For the CDR3, the DNA is TGTGCCAGCAGCGACGGATGGGACATCACTGAAGCTTTCTTT.

This sequence joins TRBV5-4 and TRBJ1-2, with D maybe TRBD1 (6 bases). Germline V CDR1 and CDR2: SGHNT, YYREEE (reference sequence). V was clipped by 3 bases and J by 0 bases, with 6 bases between them. The length of the CDR3 is 13 residues. For the CDR3, the DNA is TGTGCCAGCAGCTGGGACACTAACTATGGCTACACCTTC. This encodes CASSWDTNYGYTF.

V gene TRBV7-3 combines with J gene TRBJ2-4; D is uncertain. Germline V gene lookup returns CDR1 SGHTA and CDR2 FQGTGA. The CDR3 is made up of 13 amino acids. Trimming cost V 5 bases and J 6 bases, with 11 bases left between them. CDR3 in amino acids: CASSTSPGNIQYF. The CDR3, as DNA: TGTGCCAGCAGCACATCTCCAGGAAACATTCAGTACTTC.

The V call is TRBV5-8, the J call TRBJ1-5; 7 bases are a match to TRBD1. Germline V gene data show CDR1 as SGHTS and CDR2 as YDEGEE. The ends lost 7 bases at V and 2 bases at J; junction bases unmatched: 6. This CDR3 comprises 14 residues. The CDR3 coding sequence is TGTGCCAGCTGCGACAGGGTTGGCAATCAGCCCCAGCATTTT. It yields the protein CASCDRVGNQPQHF.

This rearrangement joins TRBV6-4 to TRBJ1-5; the D is unclear. Trimming removed 3 bases from V and 1 base from J, with 7 bases in between. Germline-derived CDR1 and CDR2 are MRHNA and SNTAGT. The CDR3 is 14 residues long. The CDR3 loop reads CASSDGESNQPQHF. The CDR3 DNA reads TGTGCCAGCAGTGATGGGGAGAGCAATCAGCCCCAGCATTTT.

Written as DNA, the CDR3 is TGTGCCAGCAGCTTAGGTTCGGCGGGGGGGCCCTACAATGAGCAGTTCTTC. Translating it yields CASSLGSAGGPYNEQFF. The V gene is TRBV7-3, the J gene TRBJ2-1; TRBD2 agrees at 9 bases. The V gene's germline CDR1 is SGHTA and CDR2 FQGTGA. J lost 2 bases, V lost 2 bases, and 7 bases had no gene match. This CDR3 has 17 residues.

In this sample, this clone turned up once. The CDR3 DNA is TGCGCCAGCAGCCAAGATGGAGGAGGGACGAAAAACATTCAGTACTTC. It encodes CASSQDGGGTKNIQYF. The chain has TRBV4-3 and TRBJ2-4; D possibly corresponds to TRBD2 (6 bases). Deletions cut 0 bases from V and 4 bases from J, with 13 bases between. The germline V gene encodes CDR1 LGHNA and CDR2 YSLEER. This CDR3 has 16 residues.

V usage is TRBV5-6 and J usage is TRBJ2-2; D is unresolved. V was shortened by 0 bases and J by 3 bases, with 9 bases between the two germline ends. The CDR3 has 15 residues. CDR1 and CDR2 (germline): SGHDT, YYEEEE. The DNA for the CDR3 is TGTGCCAGCAGCTTGGAGCGTCGGTACACCGGGGAGCTGTTTTTT. It specifies CASSLERRYTGELFF.

This sequence joins TRBV30 and TRBJ2-1; tentatively, D is TRBD2 (5 bases). This CDR3 is 17 amino acids long. Trimming shortened V by 0 bases and J by 6 bases, and 21 bases separated the two germline ends. Germline V lookup: CDR1 GTSNPN, CDR2 SVGIG (reference sequence). CDR3 region: CAWSVTVGPIEGNEQFF. Here the CDR3 DNA reads TGTGCCTGGAGTGTAACAGTGGGTCCCATTGAGGGCAATGAGCAGTTCTTC. The full variable domain, with the rest looked up from reference TRBV30 and TRBJ2-1, is SQTIHQWPATLVQPVGSPLSLECTVEGTSNPNLYWYRQAAGRGLQLLFYSVGIGQISSEVPQNLSASRPQDRQFILSSKKLLLSDSGFYLCAWSVTVGPIEGNEQFFGPGTRLTVL.

The genes are TRBV6-6 and TRBJ1-2; 7 bases are shared with TRBD1. This CDR3 is 15 amino acids long. Germline V gene data show CDR1 as MNHNY and CDR2 as SVGAGI (reference sequence). J was trimmed by 6 bases and V by 1 base; bases with no gene match: 8. The CDR3 DNA reads TGTGCCAGCAGTTACTTAGGGGGCGTGGGTGATGGCTACACCTTC. Translated: CASSYLGGVGDGYTF.

The chain is built from TRBV30 and TRBJ2-3; D is perhaps TRBD2 (5 bases). The CDR3 extends over 14 amino acids. Germline CDR1 and CDR2: GTSNPN and SVGIG (reference sequence). Trimming cost V 4 bases and J 1 base, with 12 bases left between them. The CDR3 nucleotides are TGTGCCTGGATGTTCCCGAGGGGCACAGATACGCAGTATTTT. Protein product: CAWMFPRGTDTQYF.

The chain joins TRBV9 to TRBJ2-5; tentative D call: TRBD2 (6 bases). The V and J ends lost 0 bases and 0 bases respectively, with 12 bases between them. Germline loops: CDR1 SGDLS, CDR2 YYNGEE. There are 16 residues in the CDR3. Written as DNA, the CDR3 is TGTGCCAGCAGCGTAGGCTTACTAGCTAACCAAGAGACCCAGTACTTC. Amino acids: CASSVGLLANQETQYF.

The genes are TRBV9 and TRBJ2-1, with 8 bases fitting TRBD1. The CDR3 consists of 15 residues. After removal of 4 bases from V and 5 bases from J, the junction contained 8 bases not matched to a gene. Germline-derived CDR1 and CDR2 are SGDLS and YYNGEE. The CDR3 here is CASSRGDRPDNEQFF. The CDR3 DNA sequence: TGTGCCAGCAGCCGAGGGGACAGGCCTGACAATGAGCAGTTCTTC.

The V call is TRBV6-5, the J call TRBJ2-1; a possible D gene is TRBD2 (7 bases). This CDR3 region has 12 residues. Per the germline V gene, CDR1 is MNHEY and CDR2 is SVGAGI. V lost 4 bases to trimming and J lost 13 bases, with 14 bases between them. CDR3: CASSSPGGGQFF. CDR3 DNA sequence: TGTGCCAGCAGTTCGCCGGGGGGCGGCCAGTTCTTC.

The V call is TRBV6-1, the J call TRBJ1-5, with TRBD1 identical over 9 bases. This CDR3 spans 15 amino acids. Germline V gene sequence: CDR1 MNHNS, CDR2 SASEGT. V gave up 7 bases and J gave up 1 base; unmatched junction bases: 5. CDR3 loop: CASIIQGASNQPQHF. The CDR3 DNA sequence: TGTGCCAGCATAATACAGGGGGCAAGCAATCAGCCCCAGCATTTT.

This chain connects TRBV6-5 to TRBJ1-1, with D possibly being TRBD1 (5 bases). Deletions cut 0 bases from V and 5 bases from J, with 10 bases between. The CDR3 spans 14 residues. The V gene's germline CDR1 is MNHEY and CDR2 SVGAGI. The CDR3 DNA sequence: TGTGCCAGCAGTTACTCTCCACACAGGACTGAAGCTTTCTTT. It encodes CASSYSPHRTEAFF.

As for this clone: One junction end disagrees with the germline gene, perhaps due to a read error. V gene TRBV7-7 combines with J gene TRBJ1-1; D gene ambiguous. Germline-derived CDR1 and CDR2 are SSHAT and FNYEAQ (reference sequence). The CDR3 runs 13 residues. The CDR3 spells CASSLTRNTEAFF. CDR3 bases: TGTGCTAGCAGCTTAACCAGGAACACTGAAGCTTTCTTT.

For this clone: The junction differs from germline at one of its ends, possibly a read error. The chain carries TRBV7-7 and TRBJ1-3; a weak D match, TRBD1 (6 bases). Germline CDR1 reads SSHAT; CDR2 reads FNYEAQ (reference sequence). This CDR3 comprises 16 residues. CDR3 protein: CASSLASPDSGNTIYF. The CDR3 nucleotides are TGTGCTAGCAGCTTAGCTTCCCCGGACAGTGGAAACACCATATATTTT. Combining the CDR3 with reference TRBV7-7 and TRBJ1-3 gives the whole variable domain GAGVSQSPRYKVTKRGQDVTLRCDPISSHATLYWYQQALGQGPEFLTYFNYEAQPDKSGLPSDRFSAERPEGSISTLTIQRTEQRDSAMYRCASSLASPDSGNTIYFGEGSWLTVV.

This chain connects TRBV13 to TRBJ2-5, with TRBD1 matching over 8 bases. The germline V gene encodes CDR1 PRHDT and CDR2 FYEKMQ (reference sequence). The J segment lost 5 bases and the V segment lost 5 bases, leaving 7 bases of the junction unmatched. The CDR3 consists of 14 residues. Here the CDR3 DNA reads TGTGCCAGCAGCCTTTGGACAGGGAGCGAGACCCAGTACTTC. Its translation is CASSLWTGSETQYF.

The chain couples TRBV19 to TRBJ1-2, with TRBD1 as a possible D gene (5 bases). The germline CDR1 and CDR2 sequences are LNHDA and SQIVND (reference sequence). V lost 4 bases and J lost 5, with 5 bases in between. This CDR3 is 11 amino acids long. The CDR3 spells CASSTGYGYTF. The CDR3 bases are TGTGCCAGTAGTACAGGGTATGGCTACACCTTC.

This clone has more than one count but fewer than ten. The V and J genes are TRBV7-9 and TRBJ2-1, with D tentatively TRBD1 (5 bases). Trimming took 4 bases from V and 4 from J, leaving 8 bases between them. Germline lookup yields CDR1 SEHNR and CDR2 FQNEAQ (reference sequence). This CDR3 region has 13 residues. Here the CDR3 reads CASSSTGYNEQFF. In nucleotides, the CDR3 is TGTGCCAGCAGCTCAACAGGTTACAATGAGCAGTTCTTC.

The chain is built from TRBV29-1 and TRBJ2-4, with TRBD1 as a possible D gene (5 bases). This CDR3 comprises 15 residues. The V end was cut by 3 bases, the J end by 7 bases, with 19 bases between. From germline, CDR1 is SQVTM and CDR2 ANQGSEA. CDR3 amino acids: CSVDRWQGRSNIQYF. CDR3 coding DNA: TGCAGCGTTGATAGGTGGCAGGGCCGCTCGAACATTCAGTACTTC.

This chain uses TRBV5-6 with TRBJ1-4; D not resolved. In germline, CDR1 is SGHDT, CDR2 YYEEEE. V was pared by 0 bases and J by 0 bases, with 12 bases between. The CDR3 length is 17 residues. The CDR3 protein is CASSLAGRPSTNEKLFF. The DNA for the CDR3 is TGTGCCAGCAGCTTGGCGGGGAGGCCCTCAACTAATGAAAAACTGTTTTTT.

The CDR3 protein is CASSLGQPPDTQYF. The CDR3 DNA sequence: TGTGCCAGCAGCTTGGGACAGCCGCCAGATACGCAGTATTTT. This chain uses TRBV7-2 with TRBJ2-3; 7 bases map to TRBD1. The CDR3 covers 14 residues. Germline CDR1 reads SGHTA; CDR2 reads FQGNSA. Unmatched junction bases numbered 4, after V lost 3 bases and J lost 4 bases.

This rearrangement joins TRBV7-2 to TRBJ2-3, with D unresolved. V lost 1 base, J lost 1 base, and 6 bases lay in between. The CDR3 extends over 14 amino acids. CDR1 and CDR2 from the germline V gene are SGHTA and FQGNSA. The CDR3 DNA sequence: TGTGCCAGCAGCTTAGTACAGCGCACAGATACGCAGTATTTT. Translating it yields CASSLVQRTDTQYF.

The DNA for the CDR3 is TGTGCCAGCGGGGCCCGGGCGCCTCAGCCCCAGCATTTT. This codes for CASGARAPQPQHF. The chain recombines TRBV2 with TRBJ1-5; D possibly corresponds to TRBD1 (5 bases). Per germline, CDR1 SNHLY and CDR2 FYNNEI. Trimming cost V 8 bases and J 6 bases, with 14 bases left between them. The CDR3 sequence is 13 residues long.

The CDR3 nucleotides are TGTGCCAGCAGAAAACCGGGACTAGCGGGGAGAGACAATGAGCAGTTCTTC. This encodes CASRKPGLAGRDNEQFF. This chain links TRBV5-6 with TRBJ2-1; 13 bases line up with TRBD2. Germline assignment: CDR1 SGHDT and CDR2 YYEEEE. The J segment lost 5 bases and the V segment lost 5 bases, leaving 10 bases of the junction unmatched. CDR3 length: 17 amino acids.

V usage is TRBV6-5 and J usage is TRBJ1-1; TRBD1 agrees at 7 bases. The V segment lost 6 bases and the J segment 7 bases; nucleotides outside the gene matches: 11. The CDR3 consists of 14 residues. Germline CDR1 and CDR2: MNHEY and SVGAGI. The CDR3 loop is CASSRTGQTYEAFF. In DNA, the CDR3 is TGTGCCAGCAGCCGTACGGGACAGACCTATGAAGCTTTCTTT.